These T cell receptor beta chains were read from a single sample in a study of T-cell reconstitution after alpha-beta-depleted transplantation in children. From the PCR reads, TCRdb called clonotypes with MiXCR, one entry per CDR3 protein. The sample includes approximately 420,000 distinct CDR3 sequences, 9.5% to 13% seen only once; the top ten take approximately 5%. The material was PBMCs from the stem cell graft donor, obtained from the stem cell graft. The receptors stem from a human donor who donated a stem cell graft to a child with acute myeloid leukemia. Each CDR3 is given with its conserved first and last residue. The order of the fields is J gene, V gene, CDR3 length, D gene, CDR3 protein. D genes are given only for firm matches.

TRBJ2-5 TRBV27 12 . CASRGGVETQYF
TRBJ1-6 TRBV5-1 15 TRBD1 CASSQGTGGSSPLHF
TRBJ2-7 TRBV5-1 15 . CASSLEAEPIYEQYF
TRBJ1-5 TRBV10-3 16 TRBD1 CAISNRGTGSSQPQHF
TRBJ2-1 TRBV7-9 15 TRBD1 CASSLMDRTDNEQFF
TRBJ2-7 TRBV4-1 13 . CASSPDNAYEQYF
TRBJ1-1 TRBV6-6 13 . CASSYAVNTEAFF
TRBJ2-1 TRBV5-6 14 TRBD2 CASSWGGSANEQFF
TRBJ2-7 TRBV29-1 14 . CSVGLGPRSYEQYF
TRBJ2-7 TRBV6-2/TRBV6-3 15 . CASKSADADSYEQYF
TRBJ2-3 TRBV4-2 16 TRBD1 CASSQDRGQGEDTQYF
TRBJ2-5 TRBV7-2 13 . CASSPSTKETQYF
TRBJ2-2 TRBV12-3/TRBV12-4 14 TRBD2 CASSKASGAGELFF
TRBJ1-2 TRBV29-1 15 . CSVEPRGNQNYGYTF
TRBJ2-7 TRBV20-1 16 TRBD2 CSARPRTSGRYDEQYF
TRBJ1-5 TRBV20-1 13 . CSAEREGNQPQHF
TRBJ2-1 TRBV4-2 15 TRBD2 CASSSSGGQRNEQFF
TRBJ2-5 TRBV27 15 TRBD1 CASSRDSARQETQYF
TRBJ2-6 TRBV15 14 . CATSSGSGANGLTF
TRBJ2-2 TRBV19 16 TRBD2 CASSTTSGTTPGELFF
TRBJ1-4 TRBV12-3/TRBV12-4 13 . CASGLQANEKLFF
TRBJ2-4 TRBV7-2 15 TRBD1 CASSLNRGREHIQYF
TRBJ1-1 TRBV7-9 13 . CASSATGVREAFF
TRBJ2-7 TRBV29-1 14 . CSVAMTRSSYEQYF
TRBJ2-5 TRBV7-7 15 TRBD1 CASSLLRGPQETQYF
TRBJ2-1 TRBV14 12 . CASSQDTGPGAF
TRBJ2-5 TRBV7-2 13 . CASSRKSVETQYF
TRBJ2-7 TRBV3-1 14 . CASSQGRTTYEQYF
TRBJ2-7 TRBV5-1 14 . CASSPTPGWWEQYF
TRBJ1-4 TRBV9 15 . CASSPSTATNEKLFF
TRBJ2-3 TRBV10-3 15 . CAISESVTGRDTQYF
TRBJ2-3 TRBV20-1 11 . CSGLLTDTQYF
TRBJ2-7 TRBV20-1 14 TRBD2 CSAPLAGVADEQYF
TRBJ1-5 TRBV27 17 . CASSSQGVQTSNQPQHF
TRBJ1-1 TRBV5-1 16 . CASTWGTSERHTEAFF
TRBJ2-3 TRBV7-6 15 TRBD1 CASSGTGASTDTQYF
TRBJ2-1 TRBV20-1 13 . CSANSSPQIEQFF
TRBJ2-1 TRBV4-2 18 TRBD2 CASSQDPASGGMSLEQFF
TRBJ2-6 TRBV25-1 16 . CASSEDTLSGANVLTF
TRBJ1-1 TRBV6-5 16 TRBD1 CASRGRQGATDTEAFF
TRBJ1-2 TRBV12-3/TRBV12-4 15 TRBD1 CASSLDRVPHWGYTF
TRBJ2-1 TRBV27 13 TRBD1 CASSLWDSNEQFF
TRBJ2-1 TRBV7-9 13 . CASSLGRVDEQFF
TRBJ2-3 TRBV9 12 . CASSSTSRTQYF